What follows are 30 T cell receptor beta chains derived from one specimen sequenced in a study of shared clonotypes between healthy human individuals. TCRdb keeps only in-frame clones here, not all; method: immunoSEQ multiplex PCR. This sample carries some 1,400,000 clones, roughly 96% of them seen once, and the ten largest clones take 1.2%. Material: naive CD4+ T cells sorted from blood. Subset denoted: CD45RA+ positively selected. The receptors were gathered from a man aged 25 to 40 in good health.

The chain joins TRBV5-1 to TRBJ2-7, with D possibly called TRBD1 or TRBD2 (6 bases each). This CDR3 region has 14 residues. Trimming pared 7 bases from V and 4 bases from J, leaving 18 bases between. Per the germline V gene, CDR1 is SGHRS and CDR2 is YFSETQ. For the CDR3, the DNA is TGCGCCAGCCGGACCGGGGGCGCTGGGTACGAGCAGTACTTC. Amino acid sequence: CASRTGGAGYEQYF.

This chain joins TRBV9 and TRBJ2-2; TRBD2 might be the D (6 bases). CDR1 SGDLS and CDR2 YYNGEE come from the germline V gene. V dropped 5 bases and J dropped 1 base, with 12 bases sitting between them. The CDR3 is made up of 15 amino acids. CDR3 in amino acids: CASRIGRGNTGELFF. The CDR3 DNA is TGTGCCAGCAGGATCGGGAGAGGGAACACCGGGGAGCTGTTTTTT.

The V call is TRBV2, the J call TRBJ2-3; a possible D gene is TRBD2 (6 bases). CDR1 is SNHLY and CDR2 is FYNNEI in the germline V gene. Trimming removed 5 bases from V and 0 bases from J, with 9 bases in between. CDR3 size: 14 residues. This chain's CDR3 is CASSRGTSTDTQYF. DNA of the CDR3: TGTGCCAGCAGTCGAGGGACTAGCACAGATACGCAGTATTTT.

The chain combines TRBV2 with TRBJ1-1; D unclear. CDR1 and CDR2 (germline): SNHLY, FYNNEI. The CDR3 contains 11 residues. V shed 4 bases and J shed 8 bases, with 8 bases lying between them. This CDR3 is CASSVLNEAFF. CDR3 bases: TGTGCCAGCAGTGTACTAAACGAAGCTTTCTTT.

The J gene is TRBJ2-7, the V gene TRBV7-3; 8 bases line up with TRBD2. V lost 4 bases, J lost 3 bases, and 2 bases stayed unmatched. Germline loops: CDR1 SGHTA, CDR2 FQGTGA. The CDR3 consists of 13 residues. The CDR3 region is CASSYGTSYEQYF. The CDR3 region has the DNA TGTGCCAGCAGCTACGGGACTAGCTACGAGCAGTACTTC.

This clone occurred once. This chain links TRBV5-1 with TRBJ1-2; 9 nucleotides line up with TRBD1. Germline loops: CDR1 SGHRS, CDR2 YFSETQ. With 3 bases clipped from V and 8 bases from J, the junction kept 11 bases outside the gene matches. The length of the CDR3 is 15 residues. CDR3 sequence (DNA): TGCGCCAGCAGCTCCCGGGACAGGGAGGTGGAGGGCTACACCTTC. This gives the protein CASSSRDREVEGYTF.

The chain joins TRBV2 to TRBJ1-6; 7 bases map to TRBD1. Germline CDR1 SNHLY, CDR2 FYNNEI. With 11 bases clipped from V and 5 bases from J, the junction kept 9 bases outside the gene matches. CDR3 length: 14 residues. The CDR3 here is CAGERDRNNSPLHF. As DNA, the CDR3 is TGTGCCGGAGAACGGGACAGAAATAATTCACCCCTCCACTTT.

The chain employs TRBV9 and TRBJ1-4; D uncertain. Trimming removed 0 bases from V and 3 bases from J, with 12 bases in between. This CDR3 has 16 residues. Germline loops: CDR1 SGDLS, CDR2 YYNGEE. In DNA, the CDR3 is TGTGCCAGCAGCGTAGATGAGGGAGCGGCTAATGAAAAACTGTTTTTT. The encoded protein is CASSVDEGAANEKLFF.

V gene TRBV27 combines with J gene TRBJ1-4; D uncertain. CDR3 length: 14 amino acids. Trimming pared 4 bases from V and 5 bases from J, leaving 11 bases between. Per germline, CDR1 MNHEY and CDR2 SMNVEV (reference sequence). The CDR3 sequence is CASSSRQWNEKLFF. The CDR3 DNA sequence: TGTGCCAGCAGTTCAAGACAATGGAATGAAAAACTGTTTTTT.

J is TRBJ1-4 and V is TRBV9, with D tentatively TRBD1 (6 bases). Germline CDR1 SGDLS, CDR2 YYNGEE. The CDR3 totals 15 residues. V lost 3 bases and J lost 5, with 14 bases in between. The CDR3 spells CASSGGDTQNEKLFF. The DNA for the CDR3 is TGTGCCAGCAGCGGGGGGGACACCCAGAATGAAAAACTGTTTTTT.

The CDR3 DNA reads TGCGCCAGCAGCTTGGAGGGGACAGGGCAAGAGACCCAGTACTTC. Translated, it gives CASSLEGTGQETQYF. The chain links TRBV5-1 to TRBJ2-5; 9 bases are a match to TRBD1. CDR1 is SGHRS and CDR2 is YFSETQ in the germline V gene. V shed 0 bases and J 2 bases; nucleotides not matched to a gene: 2. The CDR3 is 15 amino acids.

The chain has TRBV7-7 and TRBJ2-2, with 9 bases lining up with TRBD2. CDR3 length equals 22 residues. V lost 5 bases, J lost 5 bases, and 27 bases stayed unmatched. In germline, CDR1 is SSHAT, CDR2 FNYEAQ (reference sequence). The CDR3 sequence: CASSQPPWDPGTSNIKTGELFF. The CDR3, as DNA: TGTGCCAGCAGCCAACCCCCTTGGGATCCCGGGACTAGCAATATAAAGACCGGGGAGCTGTTTTTT.

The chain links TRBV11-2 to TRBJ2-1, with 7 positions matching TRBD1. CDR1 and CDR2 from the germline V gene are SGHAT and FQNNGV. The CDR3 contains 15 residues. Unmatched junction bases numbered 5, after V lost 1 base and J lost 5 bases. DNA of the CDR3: TGTGCCAGCAGCTTAGGGGACAGAGCGCACAATGAGCAGTTCTTC. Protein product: CASSLGDRAHNEQFF.

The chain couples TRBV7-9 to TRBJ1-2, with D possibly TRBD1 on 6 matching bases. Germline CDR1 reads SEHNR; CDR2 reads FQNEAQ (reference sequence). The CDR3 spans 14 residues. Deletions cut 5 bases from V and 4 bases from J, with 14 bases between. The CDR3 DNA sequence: TGTGCCAGCAGCCGGGACATACCACTCTATGGCTACACCTTC. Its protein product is CASSRDIPLYGYTF.

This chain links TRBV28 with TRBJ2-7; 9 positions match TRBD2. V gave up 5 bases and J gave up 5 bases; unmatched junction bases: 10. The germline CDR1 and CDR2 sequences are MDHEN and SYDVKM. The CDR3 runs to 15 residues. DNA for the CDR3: TGTGCCAGCAGTGGCGGGAGGGCCCTCAGGAACGAGCAGTACTTC. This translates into CASSGGRALRNEQYF.

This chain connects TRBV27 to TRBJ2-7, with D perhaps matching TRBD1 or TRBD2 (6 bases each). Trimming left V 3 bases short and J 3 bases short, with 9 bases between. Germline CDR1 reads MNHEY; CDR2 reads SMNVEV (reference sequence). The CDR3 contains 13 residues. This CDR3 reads CASSFGGVYEQYF. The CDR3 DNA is TGTGCCAGCAGTTTCGGGGGCGTCTACGAGCAGTACTTC.

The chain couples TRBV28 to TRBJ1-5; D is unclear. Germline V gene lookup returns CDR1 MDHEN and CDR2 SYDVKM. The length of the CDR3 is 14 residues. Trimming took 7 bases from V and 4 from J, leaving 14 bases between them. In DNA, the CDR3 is TGTGCCAGCACCTCCGGACCGGTAAATCAGCCCCAGCATTTT. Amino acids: CASTSGPVNQPQHF.

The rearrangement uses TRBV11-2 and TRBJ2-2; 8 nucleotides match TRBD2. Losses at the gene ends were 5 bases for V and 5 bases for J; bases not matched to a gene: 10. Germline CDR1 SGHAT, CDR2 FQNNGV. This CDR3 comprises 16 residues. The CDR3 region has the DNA TGTGCCAGCAGCCCGACCAGCGGGAGAAGAACCGGGGAGCTGTTTTTT. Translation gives CASSPTSGRRTGELFF.

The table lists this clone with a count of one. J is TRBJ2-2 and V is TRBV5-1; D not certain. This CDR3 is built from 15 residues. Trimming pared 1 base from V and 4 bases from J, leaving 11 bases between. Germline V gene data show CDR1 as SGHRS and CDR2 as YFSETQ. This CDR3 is CASSLSPRGTGELFF. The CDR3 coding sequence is TGCGCCAGCAGCTTGTCCCCCCGTGGCACCGGGGAGCTGTTTTTT.

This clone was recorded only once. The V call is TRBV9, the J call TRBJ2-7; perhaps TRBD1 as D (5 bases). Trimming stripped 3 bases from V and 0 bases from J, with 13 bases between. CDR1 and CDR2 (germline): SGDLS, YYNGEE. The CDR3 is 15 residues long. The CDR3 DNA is TGTGCCAGCAGCGCACAGGCCTCAGGCTCCTACGAGCAGTACTTC. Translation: CASSAQASGSYEQYF.

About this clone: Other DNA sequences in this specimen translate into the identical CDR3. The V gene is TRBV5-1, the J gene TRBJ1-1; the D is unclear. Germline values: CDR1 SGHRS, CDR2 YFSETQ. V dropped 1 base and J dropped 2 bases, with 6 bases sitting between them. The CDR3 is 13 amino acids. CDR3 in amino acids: CASSLRENTEAFF. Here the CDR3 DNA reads TGCGCCAGCAGCTTGCGGGAAAACACTGAAGCTTTCTTT. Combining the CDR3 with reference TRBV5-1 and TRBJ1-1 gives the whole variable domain KAGVTQTPRYLIKTRGQQVTLSCSPISGHRSVSWYQQTPGQGLQFLFEYFSETQRNKGNFPGRFSGRQFSNSRSEMNVSTLELGDSALYLCASSLRENTEAFFGQGTRLTVV.

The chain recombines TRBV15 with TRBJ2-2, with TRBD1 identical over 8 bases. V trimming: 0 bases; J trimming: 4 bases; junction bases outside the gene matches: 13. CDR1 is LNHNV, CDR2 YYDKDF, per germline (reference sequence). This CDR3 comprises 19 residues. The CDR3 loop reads CATSRDRRDRLQGTGELFF. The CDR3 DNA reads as TGTGCCACCAGCAGAGACCGCCGGGACAGGCTTCAGGGCACCGGGGAGCTGTTTTTT. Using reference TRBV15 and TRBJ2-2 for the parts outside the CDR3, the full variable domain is DAMVIQNPRYQVTQFGKPVTLSCSQTLNHNVMYWYQQKSSQAPKLLFHYYDKDFNNEADTPDNFQSRRPNTSFCFLDIRSPGLGDTAMYLCATSRDRRDRLQGTGELFFGEGSRLTVL.

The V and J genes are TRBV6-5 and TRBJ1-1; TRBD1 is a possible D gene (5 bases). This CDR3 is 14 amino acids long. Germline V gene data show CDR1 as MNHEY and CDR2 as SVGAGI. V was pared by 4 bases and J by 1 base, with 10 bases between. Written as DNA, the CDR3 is TGTGCCAGCAGTTCTGGGGCCACGAACACTGAAGCTTTCTTT. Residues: CASSSGATNTEAFF.

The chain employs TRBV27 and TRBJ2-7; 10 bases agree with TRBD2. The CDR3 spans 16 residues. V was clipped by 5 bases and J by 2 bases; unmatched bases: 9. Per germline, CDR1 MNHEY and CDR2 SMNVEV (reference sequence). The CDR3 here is CASSTPSGRSTYEQYF. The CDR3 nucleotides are TGTGCCAGCAGTACCCCTAGCGGGAGATCGACCTACGAGCAGTACTTC.

CDR3: CASSDYWSSYNEQFF. The CDR3, as DNA: TGTGCCAGCAGTGATTACTGGAGCTCCTACAATGAGCAGTTCTTC. The rearrangement joins TRBV25-1 to TRBJ2-1; no clear D gene. Trimming cost V 3 bases and J 0 bases, with 9 bases left between them. This CDR3 is built from 15 residues. Germline values: CDR1 MGHDK, CDR2 SYGVNS.

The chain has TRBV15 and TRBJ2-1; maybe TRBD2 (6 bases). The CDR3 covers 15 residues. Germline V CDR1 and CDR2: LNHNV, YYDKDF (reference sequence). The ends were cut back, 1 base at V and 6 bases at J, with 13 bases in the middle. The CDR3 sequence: CATSRAGRGSNEQFF. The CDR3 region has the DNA TGTGCCACCAGCAGAGCCGGGAGAGGGAGCAATGAGCAGTTCTTC.

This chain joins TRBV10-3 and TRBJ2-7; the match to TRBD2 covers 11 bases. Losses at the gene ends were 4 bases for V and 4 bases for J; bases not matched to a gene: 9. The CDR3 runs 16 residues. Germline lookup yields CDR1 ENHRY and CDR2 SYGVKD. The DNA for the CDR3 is TGTGCCATCAGTGCAGGTCTAGCGGGAGGACTGTACGAGCAGTACTTC. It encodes CAISAGLAGGLYEQYF.

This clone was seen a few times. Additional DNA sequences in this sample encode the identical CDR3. CDR3 DNA: TGTGCCAGCACCAACAATGAGCAGTTCTTC. Translated, it gives CASTNNEQFF. This chain uses TRBV2 with TRBJ2-1, with D unclear. CDR3 length equals 10 residues. In germline, CDR1 is SNHLY, CDR2 FYNNEI. The V gene lost 7 bases and the J gene lost 5 bases, with 3 bases spanning the gap.

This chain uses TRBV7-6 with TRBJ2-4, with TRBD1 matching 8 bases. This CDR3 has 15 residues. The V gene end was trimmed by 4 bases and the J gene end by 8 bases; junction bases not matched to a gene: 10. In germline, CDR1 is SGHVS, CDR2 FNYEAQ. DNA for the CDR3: TGTGCCAGCAGCTCATCAGGGGGCGCGGGTGACATTCAGTACTTC. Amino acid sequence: CASSSSGGAGDIQYF.

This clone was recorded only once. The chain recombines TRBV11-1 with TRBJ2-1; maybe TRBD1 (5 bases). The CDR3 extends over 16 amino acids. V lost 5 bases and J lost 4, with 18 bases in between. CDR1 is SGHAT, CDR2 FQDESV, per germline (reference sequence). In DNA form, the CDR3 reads TGTGCCAGCAGCCGAGCAGGGTTGGGAAATTACAATGAGCAGTTCTTC. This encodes CASSRAGLGNYNEQFF. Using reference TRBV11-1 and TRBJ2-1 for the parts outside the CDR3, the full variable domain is EAEVAQSPRYKITEKSQAVAFWCDPISGHATLYWYRQILGQGPELLVQFQDESVVDDSQLPKDRFSAERLKGVDSTLKIQPAELGDSAMYLCASSRAGLGNYNEQFFGPGTRLTVL.